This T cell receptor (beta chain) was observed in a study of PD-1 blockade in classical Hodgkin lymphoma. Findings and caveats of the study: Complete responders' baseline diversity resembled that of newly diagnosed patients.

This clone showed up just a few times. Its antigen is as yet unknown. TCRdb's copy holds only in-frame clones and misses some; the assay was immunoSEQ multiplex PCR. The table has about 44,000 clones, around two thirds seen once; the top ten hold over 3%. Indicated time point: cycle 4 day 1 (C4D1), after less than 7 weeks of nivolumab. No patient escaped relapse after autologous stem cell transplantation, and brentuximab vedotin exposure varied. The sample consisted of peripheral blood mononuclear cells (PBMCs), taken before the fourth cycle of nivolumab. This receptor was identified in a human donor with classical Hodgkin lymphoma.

The CDR3 DNA reads as TGTGCCAGCAAAGGGACCGCCGGGGCTTTCTTT. This translates into CASKGTAGAFF. The chain joins TRBV6-6 to TRBJ1-1; D may be TRBD1 (5 bases). This CDR3 has 11 residues. The ends were cut back, 7 bases at V and 11 bases at J, with 14 bases in the middle. Germline V gene sequence: CDR1 MNHNY, CDR2 SVGAGI (reference sequence).